This T cell receptor (beta chain) was captured in a study of blood T cells in healthy people across ages. Study-level findings and limits: Diversity estimates from one million T cells were considered underestimates. The study found TCR beta diversity correlated strongly with naive T cell percentage. No one knew whether donors had CMV, which possibly confounded expanded clonotype changes.

Together with a sample-barcoded 5' primer, a J-beta primer mix was included in a second PCR lasting roughly 6 to 12 cycles. TCRdb called the 5' RACE reads again in MiXCR, with one record for every CDR3 protein. The sample has 800,000 to 1,300,000 distinct CDR3 sequences, about 23% seen once. CDR3 length: 13 residues. Per the germline V gene, CDR1 is MDHEN and CDR2 is SYDVKM. V was clipped by 8 bases and J by 0 bases, with 10 bases between them. Only a few counts were recorded for this clonotype. The antigen is not known. Another study also made use of these data, one on T cells of mothers and their children. That paper notes: Thymic selection shapes TCR recombination output similarly in related and unrelated pairs.

This TCR came from a girl aged 2 to 9 in good health. The chain is built from TRBV28 and TRBJ2-5; TRBD1 is a possible D gene (6 bases). Sequencing used blood. The CDR3 coding sequence is TGTGCCAGCTTCGGACAGAACCAAGAGACCCAGTACTTC. Amino acids: CASFGQNQETQYF.